The present T cell receptor (beta chain) was sequenced within a study of blood T cells in healthy people across ages. The study, taken as a whole, reports: In older individuals, TCR beta diversity per million T cells was lower, falling roughly linearly with age. Versus aged donors, long-lived donors had higher diversity and more naive CD4+ cells.

Extraction of total RNA produced a minimum of 6 micrograms from each sample. Comment on this clonotype: Its antigen is not known.

The CDR3 length is 14 residues. V lost 2 bases to trimming and J lost 1 base, with 10 bases between them. Germline V lookup: CDR1 DFQATT, CDR2 SNEGSKA (reference sequence). Together with a sample-barcoded 5' primer, a J-beta primer mix was included in a second PCR lasting roughly 6 to 12 cycles. Every sample produced at least 2.5 million CDR3-containing paired-end reads. TCRdb re-analysed the 5' RACE reads in MiXCR, keeping a single row per CDR3 protein. The data show approximately 1.5 million distinct CDR3 sequences, 30% to 40% seen once. The receptor comes from a woman aged 25 to 45 in good health. The sample comprised blood. The genes are TRBV20-1 and TRBJ2-3, with D hard to call. CDR3 loop: CSARPPGGTDTQYF. The CDR3 DNA reads as TGCAGTGCTAGACCCCCCGGCGGCACAGATACGCAGTATTTT.